The text below deals with one T cell receptor (beta chain). The CDR3 contains 15 residues. V was clipped by 0 bases and J by 3 bases; unmatched bases: 0. CDR1 and CDR2 (germline): SGHRS, YFSETQ. TCRdb keeps only in-frame clones here, not all; method: immunoSEQ multiplex PCR. Of around 230,000 clones listed, about 91% are singletons. The source of the sample is a study of blood T cell repertoires in COVID-19. In the study overall: Sources were T cells, B-cell-depleted T cells, or PBMCs; the material itself was cDNA or gDNA.

Sequenced sample: PBMCs or T cells enriched from blood (not recorded which). V is TRBV5-1 and J is TRBJ1-4; 9 nucleotides agree with TRBD1. This sequence originates from a woman between 40 and 50 years old with acute COVID-19. The CDR3 protein is CASSLGQGANEKLFF. The CDR3 DNA follows: TGCGCCAGCAGCTTGGGACAGGGGGCTAATGAAAAACTGTTTTTT.